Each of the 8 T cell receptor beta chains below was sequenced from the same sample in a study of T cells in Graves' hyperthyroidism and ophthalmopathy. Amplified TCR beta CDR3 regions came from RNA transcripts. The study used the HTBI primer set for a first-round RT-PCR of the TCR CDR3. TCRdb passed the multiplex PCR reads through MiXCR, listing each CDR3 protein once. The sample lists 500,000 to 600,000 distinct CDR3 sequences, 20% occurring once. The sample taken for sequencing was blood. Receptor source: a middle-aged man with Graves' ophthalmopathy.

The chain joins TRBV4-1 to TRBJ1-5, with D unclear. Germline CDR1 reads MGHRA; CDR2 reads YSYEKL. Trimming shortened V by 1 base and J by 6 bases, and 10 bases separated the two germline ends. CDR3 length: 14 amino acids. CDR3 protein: CASSQVTRGQPQHF. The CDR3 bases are TGCGCCAGCAGCCAAGTCACCCGAGGTCAGCCCCAGCATTTT.

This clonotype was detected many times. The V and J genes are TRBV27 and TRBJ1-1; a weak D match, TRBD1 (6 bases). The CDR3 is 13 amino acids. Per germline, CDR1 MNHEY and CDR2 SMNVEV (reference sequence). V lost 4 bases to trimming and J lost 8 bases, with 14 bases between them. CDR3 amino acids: CASSYTGPPEAFF. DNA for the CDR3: TGTGCCAGCAGTTATACAGGGCCCCCCGAAGCTTTCTTT.

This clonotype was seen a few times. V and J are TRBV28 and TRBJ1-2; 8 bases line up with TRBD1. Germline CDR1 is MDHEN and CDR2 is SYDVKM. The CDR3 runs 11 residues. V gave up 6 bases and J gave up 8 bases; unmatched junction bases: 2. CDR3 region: CASRTGEGYTF. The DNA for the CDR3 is TGTGCCAGCAGGACAGGGGAAGGCTACACCTTC.

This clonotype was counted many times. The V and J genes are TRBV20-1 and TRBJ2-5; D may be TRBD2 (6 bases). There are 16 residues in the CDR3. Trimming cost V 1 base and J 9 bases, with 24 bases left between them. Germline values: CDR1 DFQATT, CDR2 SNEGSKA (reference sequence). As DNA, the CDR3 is TGCAGTGCTAGAGGGTTAGCGCGGGGAGGCCTCGGTGCCCAGTACTTC. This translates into CSARGLARGGLGAQYF.

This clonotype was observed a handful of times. CDR3 in DNA: TGTGCCAGCAGTGACCACTCCTACAATGAGCAGTTCTTC. Protein product: CASSDHSYNEQFF. The chain joins TRBV6-1 to TRBJ2-1, with D unclear. The CDR3 loop spans 13 amino acids. Germline V gives CDR1 MNHNS, CDR2 SASEGT. V was pared by 3 bases and J by 0 bases, with 3 bases between.

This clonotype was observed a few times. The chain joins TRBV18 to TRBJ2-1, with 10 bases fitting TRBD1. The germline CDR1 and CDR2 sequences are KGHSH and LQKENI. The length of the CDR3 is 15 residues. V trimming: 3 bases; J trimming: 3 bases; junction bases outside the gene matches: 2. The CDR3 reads CASSPDRGHYNEQFF. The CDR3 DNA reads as TGTGCCAGCTCACCCGACAGGGGGCACTACAATGAGCAGTTCTTC. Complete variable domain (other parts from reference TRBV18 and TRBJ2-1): NAGVMQNPRHLVRRRGQEARLRCSPMKGHSHVYWYRQLPEEGLKFMVYLQKENIIDESGMPKERFSAEFPKEGPSILRIQQVVRGDSAAYFCASSPDRGHYNEQFFGPGTRLTVL.

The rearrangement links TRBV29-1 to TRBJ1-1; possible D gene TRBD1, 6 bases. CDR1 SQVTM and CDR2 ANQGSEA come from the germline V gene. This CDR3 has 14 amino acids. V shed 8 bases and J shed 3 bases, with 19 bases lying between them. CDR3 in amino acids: CSLRRGGVDTEAFF. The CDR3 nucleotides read TGCAGCCTACGGCGGGGGGGCGTCGACACTGAAGCTTTCTTT. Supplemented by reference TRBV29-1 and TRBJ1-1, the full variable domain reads SAVISQKPSRDICQRGTSLTIQCQVDSQVTMMFWYRQQPGQSLTLIATANQGSEATYESGFVIDKFPISRPNLTFSTLTVSNMSPEDSSIYLCSLRRGGVDTEAFFGQGTRLTVV.

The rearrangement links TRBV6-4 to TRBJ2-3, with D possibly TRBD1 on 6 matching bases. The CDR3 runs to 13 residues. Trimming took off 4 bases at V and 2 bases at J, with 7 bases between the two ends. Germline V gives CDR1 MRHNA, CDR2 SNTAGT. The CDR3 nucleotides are TGTGCCAGCAGTGGGACAGACACAGATACGCAGTATTTT. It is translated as CASSGTDTDTQYF.